This passage covers 15 T cell receptor beta chains from one sample sequenced in a study of CD8+ T cells in alopecia areata. RNA extraction was followed by reverse transcription into cDNA, which acted as the sequencing template. Sequencing used immunoSEQ multiplex PCR; TCRdb keeps in-frame clones, though not all of them. The sample includes about 200,000 clones, roughly 60% of them seen just once. Described treatment: oral pan-JAK inhibitor, 5-10 mg twice daily. The input for sequencing was CD4+ T cells sorted from blood, taken at week 24, from a patient treated with tofacitinib. The receptors derive from a human donor with alopecia areata.

The J gene is TRBJ1-5, the V gene TRBV4-1; a weak D match, TRBD1 (6 bases). The CDR3 is 16 residues long. The V end was cut by 3 bases, the J end by 1 base, with 13 bases between. Germline V lookup: CDR1 MGHRA, CDR2 YSYEKL. CDR3 loop: CASSQDPGQSNQPQHF. As DNA, the CDR3 is TGCGCCAGCAGCCAGGACCCGGGACAAAGCAATCAGCCCCAGCATTTT.

This clone has just a few counts. This rearrangement joins TRBV20-1 to TRBJ1-1, with D hard to call. Germline V gene data show CDR1 as DFQATT and CDR2 as SNEGSKA (reference sequence). V was cut by 5 bases and J by 2 bases, with 6 bases left in between. The CDR3 has 11 amino acids. The CDR3, as DNA: TGCAGTGCTTCAAAAAACACTGAAGCTTTCTTT. It specifies CSASKNTEAFF.

Only a few counts were recorded for this clone. The genes are TRBV27 and TRBJ2-6; D is perhaps TRBD1 (5 bases). This CDR3 is 15 amino acids long. The ends were cut back, 0 bases at V and 4 bases at J, with 7 bases in the middle. The V gene's germline CDR1 is MNHEY and CDR2 SMNVEV (reference sequence). The CDR3 sequence: CASSLSGVGANVLTF. CDR3 coding DNA: TGTGCCAGCAGTTTATCAGGGGTCGGGGCCAACGTCCTGACTTTC.

The gene calls are TRBV7-9 and TRBJ1-1, with D perhaps matching TRBD1 (6 bases). Germline V gene data show CDR1 as SEHNR and CDR2 as FQNEAQ (reference sequence). The ends were cut back, 1 base at V and 1 base at J, with 7 bases in the middle. The CDR3 is 14 amino acids. CDR3 loop: CASSLGGGNTEAFF. In DNA, the CDR3 is TGTGCCAGCAGCTTAGGAGGGGGGAACACTGAAGCTTTCTTT.

The chain carries TRBV5-6 and TRBJ2-3; D is ambiguous. Germline CDR1 is SGHDT and CDR2 is YYEEEE. This CDR3 spans 13 amino acids. V lost 1 base to trimming and J lost 1 base, with 4 bases between them. The DNA of the CDR3 is TGTGCCAGCAGCTTGCAGGGCACAGATACGCAGTATTTT. Encoded protein: CASSLQGTDTQYF.

The gene calls are TRBV5-1 and TRBJ2-7; unclear D gene. The CDR3 is 13 residues long. Trimming removed 0 bases from V and 3 bases from J, with 7 bases in between. The V gene's germline CDR1 is SGHRS and CDR2 YFSETQ. CDR3 loop: CASSLADFYEQYF. The CDR3 nucleotides read TGCGCCAGCAGCTTGGCCGACTTCTACGAGCAGTACTTC. The full variable domain, rest sourced from reference TRBV5-1 and TRBJ2-7, is KAGVTQTPRYLIKTRGQQVTLSCSPISGHRSVSWYQQTPGQGLQFLFEYFSETQRNKGNFPGRFSGRQFSNSRSEMNVSTLELGDSALYLCASSLADFYEQYFGPGTRLTVT.

There are a few counts of this clone. The chain recombines TRBV6-1 with TRBJ2-7; D ambiguous. The CDR3 spans 19 residues. V lost 1 base and J 4 bases, leaving 26 bases between the germline ends. Germline CDR1 MNHNS, CDR2 SASEGT. The CDR3 DNA sequence: TGTGCCAGCAGTGAAGGTAGTAAGGGAATGATTAGTGGCCGGTACGAGCAGTACTTC. It translates to CASSEGSKGMISGRYEQYF.

The rearrangement uses TRBV29-1 and TRBJ2-7, with D perhaps TRBD1 (7 bases). The CDR3 runs 14 residues. V was pared by 4 bases and J by 1 base, with 14 bases between. Germline values: CDR1 SQVTM, CDR2 ANQGSEA. CDR3 nucleotide sequence: TGCAGCGTTGCTGGGCAGGGGGGTTCCTACGAGCAGTACTTC. Amino acid sequence: CSVAGQGGSYEQYF.

The J gene is TRBJ2-7, the V gene TRBV2; TRBD2 matches 7 bases. V was clipped by 7 bases and J by 2 bases; unmatched bases: 11. CDR1 and CDR2 from the germline V gene are SNHLY and FYNNEI. CDR3 length: 15 residues. The CDR3 nucleotides read TGTGCCAGCATGCCGAGTCGAGCGGGGCCCTACGAGCAGTACTTC. Translating it yields CASMPSRAGPYEQYF.

In this sample, this clone turned up many times. The J gene is TRBJ2-1, the V gene TRBV4-1, with 9 positions matching TRBD2. CDR1 is MGHRA and CDR2 is YSYEKL in the germline V gene. The length of the CDR3 is 17 residues. The trim removed 1 base at V and 11 bases at J, leaving 15 bases unmatched. In DNA, the CDR3 is TGCGCCAGCAGCCAAGGGAGAGGCGGGGGGGTCACAGAGAAGCAGTTCTTC. This translates into CASSQGRGGGVTEKQFF.

The chain carries TRBV29-1 and TRBJ1-2, with D tentatively TRBD1 (5 bases). Germline assignment: CDR1 SQVTM and CDR2 ANQGSEA. The CDR3 consists of 11 residues. Trimming pared 5 bases from V and 8 bases from J, leaving 12 bases between. The CDR3 sequence is CSVLGLRGYTF. The CDR3, as DNA: TGCAGCGTTCTGGGACTTCGGGGCTACACCTTC.

V is TRBV19 and J is TRBJ2-1; D possibly matches TRBD1 or TRBD2 (5 bases each). The CDR3 covers 14 residues. Trimming shortened V by 7 bases and J by 4 bases, and 14 bases separated the two germline ends. From germline, CDR1 is LNHDA and CDR2 SQIVND (reference sequence). DNA of the CDR3: TGTGCCAGTATGGGGCTAGCACAGTACAATGAGCAGTTCTTC. It is translated as CASMGLAQYNEQFF.

The chain has TRBV6-6 and TRBJ2-7, with D maybe TRBD1 (7 bases). This CDR3 has 14 residues. Germline V gene lookup returns CDR1 MNHNY and CDR2 SVGAGI (reference sequence). Trimming removed 0 bases at V and 4 bases at J, with 10 bases between. The CDR3 sequence is CASSYSAGGYEQYF. Written as DNA, the CDR3 is TGTGCCAGCAGTTACTCGGCAGGGGGGTACGAGCAGTACTTC.

The genes are TRBV6-6 and TRBJ2-1; the D is unclear. V was pared by 3 bases and J by 3 bases, with 12 bases between. The CDR3 runs to 15 residues. CDR1 MNHNY and CDR2 SVGAGI come from the germline V gene (reference sequence). CDR3 in amino acids: CASSYRSNLYNEQFF. CDR3 DNA: TGTGCCAGCAGTTATCGGTCCAACCTCTACAATGAGCAGTTCTTC.

V and J are TRBV28 and TRBJ2-7; D is perhaps TRBD1 (6 bases). CDR1 and CDR2 from the germline V gene are MDHEN and SYDVKM. Deletions cut 6 bases from V and 10 bases from J, with 10 bases between. This CDR3 region has 10 residues. The DNA of the CDR3 is TGTGCCAGCAGCCACAGGGTACAGTACTTC. It translates to CASSHRVQYF.